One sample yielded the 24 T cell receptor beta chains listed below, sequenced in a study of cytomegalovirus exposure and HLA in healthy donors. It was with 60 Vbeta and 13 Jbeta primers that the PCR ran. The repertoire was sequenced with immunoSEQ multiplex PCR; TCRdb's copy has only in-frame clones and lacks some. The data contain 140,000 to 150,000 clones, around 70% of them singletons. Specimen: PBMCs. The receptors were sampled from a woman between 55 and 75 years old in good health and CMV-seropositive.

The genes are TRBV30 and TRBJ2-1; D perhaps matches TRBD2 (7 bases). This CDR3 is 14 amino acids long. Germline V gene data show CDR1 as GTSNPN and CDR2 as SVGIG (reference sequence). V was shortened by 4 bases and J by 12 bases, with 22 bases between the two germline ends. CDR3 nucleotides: TGTGCCTGGACTCCTGGGGGGGGGCTGGTCGCGCAGTTCTTC. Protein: CAWTPGGGLVAQFF.

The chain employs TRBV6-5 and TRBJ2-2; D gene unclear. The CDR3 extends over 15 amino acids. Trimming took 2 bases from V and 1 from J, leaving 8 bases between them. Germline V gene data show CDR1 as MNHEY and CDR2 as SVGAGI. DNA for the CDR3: TGTGCCAGCAGTTACGAGATCATGAACACCGGGGAGCTGTTTTTT. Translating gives CASSYEIMNTGELFF.

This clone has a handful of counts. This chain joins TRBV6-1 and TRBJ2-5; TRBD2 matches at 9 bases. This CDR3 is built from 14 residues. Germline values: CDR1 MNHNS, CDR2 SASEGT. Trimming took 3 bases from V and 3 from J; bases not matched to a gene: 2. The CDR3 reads CASSEASGKETQYF. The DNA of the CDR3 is TGTGCCAGCAGTGAGGCTAGCGGGAAAGAGACCCAGTACTTC.

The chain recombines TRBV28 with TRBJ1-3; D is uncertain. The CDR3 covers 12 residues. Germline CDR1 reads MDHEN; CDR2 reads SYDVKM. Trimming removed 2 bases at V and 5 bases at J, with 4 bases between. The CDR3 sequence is CASSLPRNTIYF. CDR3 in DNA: TGTGCCAGCAGTTTACCTAGAAACACCATATATTTT.

The CDR3 DNA reads TGTGCCAGCAGCCGGGACTCGACTATCTCCTACGAGCAGTACTTC. It encodes CASSRDSTISYEQYF. This chain joins TRBV5-8 and TRBJ2-7; a weak D match, TRBD2 (6 bases). V lost 4 bases, J lost 0 bases, and 14 bases lay in between. Germline lookup yields CDR1 SGHTS and CDR2 YDEGEE. The CDR3 extends over 15 amino acids.

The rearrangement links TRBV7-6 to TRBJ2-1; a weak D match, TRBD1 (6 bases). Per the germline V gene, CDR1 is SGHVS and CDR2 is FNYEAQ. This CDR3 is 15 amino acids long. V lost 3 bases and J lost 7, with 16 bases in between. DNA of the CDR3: TGTGCCAGCAGCTTCCGGGACACTAATAGAAATGAGCAGTTCTTC. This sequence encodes CASSFRDTNRNEQFF.

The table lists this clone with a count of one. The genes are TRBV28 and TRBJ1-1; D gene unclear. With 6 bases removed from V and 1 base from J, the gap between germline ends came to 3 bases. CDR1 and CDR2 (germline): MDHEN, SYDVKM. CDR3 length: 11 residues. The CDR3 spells CASRRNTEAFF. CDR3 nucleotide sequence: TGTGCCAGCAGGAGGAACACTGAAGCTTTCTTT.

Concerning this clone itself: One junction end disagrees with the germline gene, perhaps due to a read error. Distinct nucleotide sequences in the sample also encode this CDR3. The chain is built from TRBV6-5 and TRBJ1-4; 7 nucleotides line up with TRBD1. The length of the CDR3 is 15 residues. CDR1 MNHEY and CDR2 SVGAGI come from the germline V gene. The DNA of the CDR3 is TGTGCCAGTAGTTGGAGGGACAGTTCTAATGAAAAACTGTTTTTT. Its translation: CASSWRDSSNEKLFF.

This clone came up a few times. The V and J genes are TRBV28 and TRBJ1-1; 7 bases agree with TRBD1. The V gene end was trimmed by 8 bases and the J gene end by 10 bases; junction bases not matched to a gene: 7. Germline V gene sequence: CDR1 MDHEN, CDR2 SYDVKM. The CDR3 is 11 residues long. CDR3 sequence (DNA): TGTGCCAGCGGACAGGCCGGACGAGCTTTCTTT. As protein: CASGQAGRAFF.

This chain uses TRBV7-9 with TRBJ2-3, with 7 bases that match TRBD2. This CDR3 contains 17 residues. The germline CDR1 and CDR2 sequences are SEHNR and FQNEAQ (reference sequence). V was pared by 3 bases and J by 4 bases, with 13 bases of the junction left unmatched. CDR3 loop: CASSFIRRGMGADTQYF. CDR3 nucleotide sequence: TGTGCCAGCAGCTTTATCAGGCGGGGGATGGGCGCAGATACGCAGTATTTT.

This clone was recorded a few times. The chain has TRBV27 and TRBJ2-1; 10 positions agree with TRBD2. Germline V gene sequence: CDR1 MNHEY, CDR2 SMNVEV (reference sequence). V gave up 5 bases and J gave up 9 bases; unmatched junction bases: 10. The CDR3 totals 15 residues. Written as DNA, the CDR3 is TGTGCCAGCAGTCCCGGGACTAGCGTTAAAGGTGAGCAGTTCTTC. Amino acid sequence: CASSPGTSVKGEQFF.

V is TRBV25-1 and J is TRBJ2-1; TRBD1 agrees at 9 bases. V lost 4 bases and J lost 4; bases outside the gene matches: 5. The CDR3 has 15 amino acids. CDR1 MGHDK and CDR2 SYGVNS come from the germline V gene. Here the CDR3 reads CASSATGGAYNEQFF. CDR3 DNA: TGTGCCAGCAGTGCTACAGGGGGCGCATACAATGAGCAGTTCTTC.

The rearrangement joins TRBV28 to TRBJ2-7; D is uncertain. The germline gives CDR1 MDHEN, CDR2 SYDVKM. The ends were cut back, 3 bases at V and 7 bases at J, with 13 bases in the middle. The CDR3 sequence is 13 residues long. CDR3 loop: CASSFPTFGEQYF. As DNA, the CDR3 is TGTGCCAGCAGTTTCCCGACATTTGGGGAGCAGTACTTC.

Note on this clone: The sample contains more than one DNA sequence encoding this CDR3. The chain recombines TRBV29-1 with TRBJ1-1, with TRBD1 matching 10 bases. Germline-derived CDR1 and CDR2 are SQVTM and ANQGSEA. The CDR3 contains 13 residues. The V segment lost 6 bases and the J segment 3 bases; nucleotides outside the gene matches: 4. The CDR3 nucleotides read TGCAGCGTGAGGACAGGGGGGGACACTGAAGCTTTCTTT. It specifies CSVRTGGDTEAFF.

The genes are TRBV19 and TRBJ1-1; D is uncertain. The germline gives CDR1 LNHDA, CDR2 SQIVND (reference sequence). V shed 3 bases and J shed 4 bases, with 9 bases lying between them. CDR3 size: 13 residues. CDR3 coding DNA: TGTGCCAGTAGTATTGGTCACGGCACTGAAGCTTTCTTT. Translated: CASSIGHGTEAFF.

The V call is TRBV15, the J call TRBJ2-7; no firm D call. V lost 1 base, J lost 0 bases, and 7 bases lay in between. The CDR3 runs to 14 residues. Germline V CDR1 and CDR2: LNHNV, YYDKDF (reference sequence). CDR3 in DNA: TGTGCCACCAGCAGAGGGCGGTCCTCCTACGAGCAGTACTTC. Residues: CATSRGRSSYEQYF.

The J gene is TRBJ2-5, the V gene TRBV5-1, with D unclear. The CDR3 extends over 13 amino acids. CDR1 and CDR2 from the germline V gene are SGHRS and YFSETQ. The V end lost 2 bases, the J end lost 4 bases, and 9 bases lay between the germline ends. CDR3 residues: CASSLASRETQYF. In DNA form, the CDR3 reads TGCGCCAGCAGCTTAGCATCCCGAGAGACCCAGTACTTC.

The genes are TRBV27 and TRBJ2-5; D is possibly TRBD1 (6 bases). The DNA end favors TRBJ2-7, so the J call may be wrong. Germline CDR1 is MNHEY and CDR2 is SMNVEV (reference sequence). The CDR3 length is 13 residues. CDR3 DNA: TGTGCCAGCAAATTGCAGGGGTCCTACGAGCAGTACTTC. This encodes CASKLQGSYEQYF.

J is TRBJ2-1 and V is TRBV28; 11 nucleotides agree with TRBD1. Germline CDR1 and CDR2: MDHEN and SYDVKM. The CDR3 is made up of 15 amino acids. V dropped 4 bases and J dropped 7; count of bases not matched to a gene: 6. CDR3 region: CASSSPGTGGNEQFF. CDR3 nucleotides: TGTGCCAGCAGTTCCCCCGGGACAGGGGGGAATGAGCAGTTCTTC.

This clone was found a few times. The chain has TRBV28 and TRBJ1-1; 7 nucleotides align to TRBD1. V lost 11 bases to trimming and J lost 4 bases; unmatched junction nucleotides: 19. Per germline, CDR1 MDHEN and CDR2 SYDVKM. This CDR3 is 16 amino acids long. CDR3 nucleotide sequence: TGTGCCGGCTTCACCCGGCAGGGCAGGGGGAGCACTGAAGCTTTCTTT. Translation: CAGFTRQGRGSTEAFF.

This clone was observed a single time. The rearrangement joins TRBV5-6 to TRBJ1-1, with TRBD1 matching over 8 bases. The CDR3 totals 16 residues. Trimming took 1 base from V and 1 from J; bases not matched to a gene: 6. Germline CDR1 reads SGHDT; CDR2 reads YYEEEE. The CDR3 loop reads CASSLYRGIKNTEAFF. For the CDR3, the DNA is TGTGCCAGCAGCTTGTACAGGGGGATAAAGAACACTGAAGCTTTCTTT.

This CDR3 is CASSELTDTQYF. For the CDR3, the DNA is TGCGCCAGCAGTGAGCTAACAGATACGCAGTATTTT. The chain carries TRBV10-2 and TRBJ2-3; no definite D call. This CDR3 contains 12 residues. V dropped 2 bases and J dropped 3 bases, with 3 bases sitting between them. Germline V lookup: CDR1 WSHSY, CDR2 SAAADI.

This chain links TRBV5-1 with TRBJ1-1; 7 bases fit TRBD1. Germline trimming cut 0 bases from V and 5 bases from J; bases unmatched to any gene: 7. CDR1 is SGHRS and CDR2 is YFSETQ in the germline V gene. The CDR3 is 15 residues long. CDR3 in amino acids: CASSLDRGLGTEAFF. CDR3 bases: TGCGCCAGCAGCTTGGATAGGGGGCTTGGAACTGAAGCTTTCTTT.

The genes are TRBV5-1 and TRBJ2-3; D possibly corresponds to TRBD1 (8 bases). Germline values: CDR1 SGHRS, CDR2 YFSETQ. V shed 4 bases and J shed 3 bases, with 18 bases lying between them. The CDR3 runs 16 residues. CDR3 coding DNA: TGCGCCAGCAGCCAGGGCGGACAGGGAGGGACAGATACGCAGTATTTT. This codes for CASSQGGQGGTDTQYF. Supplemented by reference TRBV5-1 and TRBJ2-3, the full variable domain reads KAGVTQTPRYLIKTRGQQVTLSCSPISGHRSVSWYQQTPGQGLQFLFEYFSETQRNKGNFPGRFSGRQFSNSRSEMNVSTLELGDSALYLCASSQGGQGGTDTQYFGPGTRLTVL.